Listed below are T cell receptor beta chains from one sample, sequenced in a study of T cell responses to AZD1222 COVID-19 vaccine. Sequencing used immunoSEQ multiplex PCR; TCRdb keeps in-frame clones, though not all of them. The table lists 65,000 to 100,000 clones, around 80% of them singletons, with less than 25% in the top ten. The specimen comprised peripheral blood, sampled on day 0 of AZD1222 vaccination. The source of these receptors is an adult in good health. The CDR3 runs from the conserved cysteine through the conserved F or W. Size values are once, few and many counts, or a class for expanded clones, and some rows have none.

j_gene,abundance,len,v_gene,CDR3aa
TRBJ1-2,once,14,TRBV2,CASSERQGARGYTF
TRBJ1-2,.,15,TRBV19,CASSPPGLINYGYTF
TRBJ2-7,.,14,TRBV28,CASRPRDVPYEQYF
TRBJ2-7,few,14,TRBV3-1/TRBV3-2,CASATSGRTHEQYF
TRBJ2-7,few,14,TRBV6-5,CASRRTGFPYEQYF
TRBJ2-7,.,14,TRBV4-2,CASSQEGSGYEQYF
TRBJ1-2,.,15,TRBV11-2,CASSLGTGGAYGYTF
TRBJ1-4,few,15,TRBV28,CASSFGTATNEKLFF
TRBJ1-1,few,14,TRBV4-2,CASSQDGEVTEAFF
TRBJ1-1,.,13,TRBV10-1,CASSAQANTEAFF
TRBJ2-3,.,11,TRBV19,CATLEGHSQYF
TRBJ1-2,few,14,TRBV19,CASSINGGSSGYTF
TRBJ1-2,.,15,TRBV15,CATSRDRDRGRRYTF
TRBJ1-2,medium-sized,14,TRBV28,CASSLRQGAYGYTF
TRBJ2-1,.,15,TRBV19,CASSISGKGSNEQFF
TRBJ1-1,.,12,TRBV13,CASSAQGVRAFF
TRBJ1-6,.,14,TRBV28,CASSPGTVNSPLHF
TRBJ1-5,.,18,TRBV24-1,CATSDSGQGPYSNQPQHF
TRBJ2-7,.,13,TRBV2,CASKWEPLYEQYF
TRBJ2-5,.,12,TRBV28,CATTQGLETQYF
TRBJ1-1,.,13,TRBV7-6,CASSRLEDTEAFF
TRBJ1-3,few,16,TRBV5-6,CASSLGGSQSGNTIYF
TRBJ2-1,.,18,TRBV5-1,CASSLLGGRGPRGNEQFF
TRBJ2-1,.,14,TRBV5-1,CASSSTGTGGEQFF
TRBJ2-7,once,14,TRBV3-1/TRBV3-2,CASSPPGRRYEQYF
TRBJ1-1,few,13,TRBV5-1,CASGNPGDTEAFF
TRBJ2-3,.,15,TRBV5-6,CASRTGGIGTDTQYF
TRBJ1-4,few,15,TRBV4-1,CASSPPGRRNEKLFF
TRBJ2-7,.,15,TRBV7-6,CASSLAAGQLYEQYF
TRBJ2-1,.,13,TRBV5-1,CASSLYSYNEQFF
TRBJ2-7,few,16,TRBV7-8,CASSLALWTETYEQYF
TRBJ1-3,once,15,TRBV27,CASSPGRASGNTIYF
TRBJ1-5,.,15,TRBV19,CASSISGARGQPQHF
TRBJ2-7,.,16,TRBV19,CASSTERTGGAYEQYF
TRBJ1-2,.,13,TRBV10-3,CAISGEGNYGYTF
TRBJ1-3,.,14,TRBV19,CASTLDPSGNTIYF
TRBJ1-2,once,13,TRBV29-1,CSVAGQAGSGYTF
TRBJ1-5,.,15,TRBV10-3,CAISEPAQGNQPQHF
TRBJ1-2,once,15,TRBV5-1,CASSLGARGQSGYTF
TRBJ1-2,once,16,TRBV14,CASSQLPGTNHYGYTF
TRBJ2-1,.,13,TRBV7-2,CASSRVQGNEQFF
TRBJ1-2,.,18,TRBV21-1,CASSIRDPTGRGVRGYTF
TRBJ2-3,.,16,TRBV3-1/TRBV3-2,CASSRLSGGHTDTQYF
TRBJ2-7,.,12,TRBV29-1,CSVRRGLNEQYF
TRBJ2-7,.,15,TRBV9,CASSKGTSGNYEQYF
TRBJ1-3,.,12,TRBV19,CASSIGGNTIYF
TRBJ1-5,.,14,TRBV6-6,CASSPGHLGQPQHF
TRBJ1-4,.,16,TRBV2,CASTQAAVRTNEKLFF
TRBJ2-2,.,15,TRBV15,CATSRGRTNTGELFF
TRBJ1-1,.,14,TRBV5-1,CASRPFTPEVEAFF
TRBJ2-7,.,15,TRBV7-6,CASSQGQGPVYEQYF
TRBJ1-2,.,13,TRBV14,CASSHSQNYGYTF
TRBJ2-3,.,11,TRBV15,CATGPRDTQYF
TRBJ2-7,.,11,TRBV20-1,CSARGNNEQYF
TRBJ1-1,.,13,TRBV27,CASSLSPNTEAFF
TRBJ1-2,.,17,TRBV6-1,CASSEIPVGSRVYGYTF
TRBJ2-1,.,16,TRBV19,CASSRPPSGVDNEQFF
TRBJ2-5,.,13,TRBV3-1/TRBV3-2,CASSQGTKETQYF
TRBJ1-6,.,19,TRBV23-1,CASSQPRDRGPPSNSPLHF